This section outlines one T cell receptor (beta chain) sequence together with its context. The data were obtained in a study of blood T cell repertoires in COVID-19. Study details: Whether acute or convalescent, the COVID-19 samples came from the United States, Italy and Spain. Sources were T cells, B-cell-depleted T cells, or PBMCs; the material itself was cDNA or gDNA.

The CDR3 is 15 amino acids. The V segment lost 0 bases and the J segment 1 base; nucleotides outside the gene matches: 1. Germline V gene data show CDR1 as SGHRS and CDR2 as YFSETQ. Method: immunoSEQ multiplex PCR; TCRdb's copy keeps in-frame clones and lacks some. The data contain some 160,000 clones, about nine tenths of them seen just once; the ten biggest clones take up 4%. The sample taken for sequencing was peripheral blood. The receptor was isolated from a woman aged 70 to 79 with acute or convalescent COVID-19. The chain recombines TRBV5-1 with TRBJ2-3; the match to TRBD2 covers 8 bases. CDR3 DNA: TGCGCCAGCAGCTTGGAAGCGGGGGGCACAGATACGCAGTATTTT. It yields the protein CASSLEAGGTDTQYF.